One and the same sample provided the 28 T cell receptor beta chains below, sequenced in a study of shared clonotypes between healthy human individuals. The data were produced by immunoSEQ multiplex PCR, yet TCRdb's version contains in-frame clones alone and is incomplete. The sample lists about 710,000 clones, more than 70% seen once, with 1.5% to 2% in the top ten. Sequencing was carried out using memory CD4+ T cells sorted from blood. Specified subset: CD45RA-negative fraction. Receptors were obtained from a woman in her twenties or thirties in good health.

The V and J genes are TRBV6-6 and TRBJ1-2; D unresolved. The V gene's germline CDR1 is MNHNY and CDR2 SVGAGI (reference sequence). The CDR3 extends over 12 amino acids. The V end lost 2 bases, the J end lost 4 bases, and 5 bases lay between the germline ends. The CDR3 coding sequence is TGTGCCAGCAGTTACAGCCCCTATGGCTACACCTTC. This encodes CASSYSPYGYTF.

V and J are TRBV6-1 and TRBJ1-1; TRBD1 might be the D (5 bases). This CDR3 has 15 residues. Germline V gives CDR1 MNHNS, CDR2 SASEGT. The V end lost 6 bases, the J end lost 5 bases, and 19 bases lay between the germline ends. CDR3 nucleotide sequence: TGTGCCAGCAGAAACCCCGGTGCAGGGCATACTGAAGCTTTCTTT. This gives the protein CASRNPGAGHTEAFF.

The chain couples TRBV5-5 to TRBJ1-2; D may be TRBD1 (5 bases). This CDR3 has 15 amino acids. V was trimmed by 0 bases and J by 6 bases, leaving 15 bases between them. The germline V gene encodes CDR1 SGHKS and CDR2 YYEKEE (reference sequence). The CDR3 region is CASSLGQGVSHGYTF. In DNA form, the CDR3 reads TGTGCCAGCAGCTTGGGGCAGGGAGTAAGTCATGGCTACACCTTC.

The gene calls are TRBV2 and TRBJ2-7, with 7 bases lining up with TRBD1. The CDR3 contains 13 residues. V gave up 7 bases and J gave up 2 bases; unmatched junction bases: 5. Per the germline V gene, CDR1 is SNHLY and CDR2 is FYNNEI. The CDR3 spells CASNLQGPYEQYF. The CDR3 nucleotides read TGTGCCAGCAATCTACAGGGGCCCTACGAGCAGTACTTC. Looking up the rest from reference TRBV2 and TRBJ2-7 gives the full variable domain: EPEVTQTPSHQVTQMGQEVILRCVPISNHLYFYWYRQILGQKVEFLVSFYNNEISEKSEIFDDQFSVERPDGSNFTLKIRSTKLEDSAMYFCASNLQGPYEQYFGPGTRLTVT.

Of note for this clone: Other DNA sequences in this specimen translate into the identical CDR3. CDR3 nucleotide sequence: TGTGCCAGCAGCTTGGCCTACGAGCAGTACTTC. It translates to CASSLAYEQYF. This sequence joins TRBV11-2 and TRBJ2-7; no clear D. The germline V gene has CDR1 SGHAT and CDR2 FQNNGV. The CDR3 has 11 residues. The V gene lost 3 bases and the J gene lost 2 bases, with 2 bases spanning the gap.

This sequence joins TRBV19 and TRBJ1-5; 9 nucleotides align to TRBD1. Per germline, CDR1 LNHDA and CDR2 SQIVND (reference sequence). There are 15 residues in the CDR3. Trimming at V came to 3 bases and at J to 5 bases, leaving 5 bases not matched to a gene. CDR3 loop: CASSITGGRDQPQHF. CDR3 nucleotides: TGTGCCAGTAGTATCACAGGGGGCAGGGATCAGCCCCAGCATTTT.

For this clone: This CDR3 is also generated by other DNA sequences in the sample. The chain uses TRBV6-5 and TRBJ2-7; D is undetermined. CDR3 length: 12 amino acids. The germline V and J ends were trimmed by 6 bases and 3 bases, with 9 bases remaining between them. Germline V gene sequence: CDR1 MNHEY, CDR2 SVGAGI. The CDR3: CASSLDGYEQYF. The CDR3, as DNA: TGTGCCAGCAGCCTGGATGGCTACGAGCAGTACTTC.

This clone was seen once. The chain links TRBV7-3 to TRBJ2-7, with D perhaps TRBD1 (5 bases). CDR3 size: 15 residues. From germline, CDR1 is SGHTA and CDR2 FQGTGA. With 2 bases removed from V and 4 bases from J, the gap between germline ends came to 15 bases. Here the CDR3 reads CASSLGPAPGYEQYF. DNA for the CDR3: TGTGCCAGCAGCTTAGGACCGGCTCCAGGGTACGAGCAGTACTTC.

This clone was recorded at least ten times. The rearrangement uses TRBV27 and TRBJ2-1, with TRBD2 as a possible D gene (6 bases). With 3 bases removed from V and 6 bases from J, the gap between germline ends came to 15 bases. The germline gives CDR1 MNHEY, CDR2 SMNVEV (reference sequence). CDR3 size: 15 residues. The CDR3 loop reads CASSFTSLIINEQFF. The CDR3 bases are TGTGCCAGCAGTTTTACTAGCCTAATCATCAATGAGCAGTTCTTC.

This clone was found a few times. For the CDR3, the DNA is TGTGCCAGCAGCGTTGACAGGGGCCCGCGCTCTCAGTACTTC. Protein product: CASSVDRGPRSQYF. The chain employs TRBV7-9 and TRBJ2-7; 8 bases map to TRBD1. Germline V lookup: CDR1 SEHNR, CDR2 FQNEAQ (reference sequence). This CDR3 comprises 14 residues. J lost 10 bases, V lost 5 bases, and 13 bases had no gene match.

This clone has a handful of counts. The chain recombines TRBV7-2 with TRBJ2-1; 11 bases fit TRBD2. The V gene's germline CDR1 is SGHTA and CDR2 FQGNSA. The CDR3 extends over 15 amino acids. With V trimmed by 1 base and J by 8 bases, 4 bases remained unmatched. The CDR3 DNA reads TGTGCCAGCAGCTTAGGACTAGCGGGAATCGATGAGCAGTTCTTC. Encoded protein: CASSLGLAGIDEQFF.

The chain is built from TRBV6-1 and TRBJ2-7; D is unclear. V was shortened by 7 bases and J by 3 bases, with 19 bases between the two germline ends. There are 15 residues in the CDR3. CDR1 is MNHNS, CDR2 SASEGT, per germline. The CDR3 sequence: CASKRAVDGYYEQYF. The CDR3 coding sequence is TGTGCCAGCAAAAGAGCTGTGGACGGGTACTACGAGCAGTACTTC.

The V gene is TRBV7-8, the J gene TRBJ2-2; 11 bases are a match to TRBD1. J was trimmed by 0 bases and V by 5 bases; bases with no gene match: 8. The CDR3 loop spans 18 amino acids. The V gene's germline CDR1 is SGHVS and CDR2 FQNEAQ. The CDR3 loop reads CASSLGQGAPTNTGELFF. The DNA of the CDR3 is TGTGCCAGCAGCCTCGGACAGGGGGCCCCCACGAACACCGGGGAGCTGTTTTTT.

V gene TRBV7-2 combines with J gene TRBJ2-3, with D unclear. Trimming pared 3 bases from V and 4 bases from J, leaving 8 bases between. Germline CDR1 reads SGHTA; CDR2 reads FQGNSA. The CDR3 is 13 residues long. CDR3 amino acids: CASSLSFSDTQYF. The CDR3 DNA reads TGTGCCAGCAGCTTGTCGTTCTCAGATACGCAGTATTTT.

The chain recombines TRBV10-1 with TRBJ1-1, with D unclear. The CDR3 runs to 10 residues. CDR1 and CDR2 (germline): WNHNN, SYGVQD (reference sequence). The V gene lost 9 bases and the J gene lost 3 bases, with 5 bases spanning the gap. CDR3 sequence reads: CARRDTEAFF. CDR3 DNA: TGCGCCAGAAGGGACACTGAAGCTTTCTTT.

The rearrangement joins TRBV5-1 to TRBJ2-3; D remains unclear. This CDR3 is built from 16 residues. The V end lost 4 bases, the J end lost 2 bases, and 17 bases lay between the germline ends. Germline V gene lookup returns CDR1 SGHRS and CDR2 YFSETQ. The chain's CDR3 is CASSPGLGFATDTQYF. In DNA, the CDR3 is TGCGCCAGCAGCCCCGGGTTGGGGTTCGCCACAGATACGCAGTATTTT.

The chain couples TRBV11-2 to TRBJ2-2; D remains unclear. CDR1 SGHAT and CDR2 FQNNGV come from the germline V gene. Trimming cost V 4 bases and J 4 bases, with 16 bases left between them. The CDR3 extends over 16 amino acids. This CDR3 is CASSSHRGPGTGELFF. CDR3 bases: TGTGCCAGCAGCTCCCACCGTGGGCCAGGCACCGGGGAGCTGTTTTTT.

This CDR3 reads CASKLTAYLNEQFF. DNA for the CDR3: TGTGCCAGCAAACTAACGGCATATCTCAATGAGCAGTTCTTC. V usage is TRBV28 and J usage is TRBJ2-1; unclear D gene. Germline values: CDR1 MDHEN, CDR2 SYDVKM. This CDR3 comprises 14 residues. V was clipped by 7 bases and J by 6 bases, with 16 bases between them. Full variable domain (rest looked up from reference TRBV28 and TRBJ2-1): DVKVTQSSRYLVKRTGEKVFLECVQDMDHENMFWYRQDPGLGLRLIYFSYDVKMKEKGDIPEGYSVSREKKERFSLILESASTNQTSMYLCASKLTAYLNEQFFGPGTRLTVL.

The CDR3: CAWSGRAGAPYNEQFF. In DNA, the CDR3 is TGTGCCTGGAGCGGGCGAGCGGGAGCCCCCTACAATGAGCAGTTCTTC. This rearrangement joins TRBV30 to TRBJ2-1; the match to TRBD2 covers 8 bases. CDR3 length: 16 amino acids. The ends lost 3 bases at V and 2 bases at J; junction bases unmatched: 9. Per germline, CDR1 GTSNPN and CDR2 SVGIG (reference sequence).

The chain is built from TRBV5-6 and TRBJ2-1; no clear D gene. V was shortened by 4 bases and J by 10 bases, with 12 bases between the two germline ends. CDR3 length equals 12 residues. Germline CDR1 is SGHDT and CDR2 is YYEEEE. In DNA, the CDR3 is TGTGCCAGCAGCATTGGGGTGAGGGAGCAGTTCTTC. It yields the protein CASSIGVREQFF.

Comment on this clone: At one of its ends the junction is not consistent with the germline gene, which may arise from a read error. The chain has TRBV10-3 and TRBJ2-2; 10 bases fit TRBD2. Germline assignment: CDR1 ENHRY and CDR2 SYGVKD. The CDR3 contains 15 residues. CDR3 in amino acids: CASSYGTSDTGELFF. The CDR3 region has the DNA TGTGCCAGCAGTTACGGGACTAGCGACACCGGGGAGCTGTTTTTT.

J is TRBJ2-5 and V is TRBV19, with D possibly being TRBD1 or TRBD2 (5 bases each). The germline CDR1 and CDR2 sequences are LNHDA and SQIVND (reference sequence). Trimming stripped 5 bases from V and 0 bases from J, with 19 bases between. This CDR3 is 17 amino acids long. The CDR3 DNA sequence: TGTGCCAGTAGTTCAGCTCCGGGACCCACGTACCAAGAGACCCAGTACTTC. It codes for CASSSAPGPTYQETQYF.

Worth noting for this clone: With a far larger clone one base away, a read error is the likely cause. Other DNA sequences in the sample encode the same CDR3. The chain uses TRBV28 and TRBJ1-2; D is undetermined. This CDR3 contains 14 residues. Germline lookup yields CDR1 MDHEN and CDR2 SYDVKM. V lost 6 bases to trimming and J lost 8 bases, with 19 bases between them. In nucleotides, the CDR3 is TGTGCCAGCAGCTTAACCCGAGACGCGAAGGGCTACACCTTC. It translates to CASSLTRDAKGYTF.

As DNA, the CDR3 is TGCGCCAGCAGTCCAACAGGGTCCACTGAAGCTTTCTTT. Its protein product is CASSPTGSTEAFF. The rearrangement links TRBV10-1 to TRBJ1-1, with D possibly TRBD1 on 6 matching bases. Per the germline V gene, CDR1 is WNHNN and CDR2 is SYGVQD (reference sequence). V was trimmed by 5 bases and J by 4 bases, leaving 11 bases between them. The CDR3 loop spans 13 amino acids.

This chain connects TRBV5-1 to TRBJ2-1, with a possible D match to TRBD2 (6 bases). Germline V lookup: CDR1 SGHRS, CDR2 YFSETQ. Trimming removed 4 bases at V and 1 base at J, with 12 bases between. The length of the CDR3 is 15 residues. As DNA, the CDR3 is TGCGCCAGCAGCCCGTCTAGCGCTTCCTACAATGAGCAGTTCTTC. This codes for CASSPSSASYNEQFF.

This clone was observed once. This chain links TRBV10-2 with TRBJ1-5; D is possibly TRBD1 (5 bases). CDR3 length: 13 amino acids. Trimming left V 8 bases short and J 5 bases short, with 13 bases between. The germline gives CDR1 WSHSY, CDR2 SAAADI. CDR3 loop: CASARGSDQPQHF. The CDR3 DNA reads as TGCGCCAGCGCCCGGGGGTCCGATCAGCCCCAGCATTTT.

The chain uses TRBV4-1 and TRBJ2-2; the D is unclear. Germline CDR1 is MGHRA and CDR2 is YSYEKL. V was clipped by 0 bases and J by 5 bases, with 16 bases between them. The CDR3 is made up of 17 amino acids. CDR3 sequence: CASSQEGGRPRTGELFF. The CDR3 coding sequence is TGCGCCAGCAGCCAAGAAGGTGGCAGGCCAAGAACCGGGGAGCTGTTTTTT.

This clone was seen a few times. This chain joins TRBV5-1 and TRBJ1-4; possible D gene TRBD1, 5 bases. V shed 9 bases and J shed 8 bases, with 20 bases lying between them. This CDR3 region has 14 residues. Germline V gene sequence: CDR1 SGHRS, CDR2 YFSETQ. The CDR3 reads CATSSGTEGEKLFF. The CDR3 DNA follows: TGCGCCACCTCCTCCGGGACGGAGGGAGAAAAACTGTTTTTT.